Shown below are 24 T cell receptor beta chains from a single sample sequenced in a study of T cells in Graves' hyperthyroidism and ophthalmopathy. TCR beta CDR3 sequences were amplified from RNA transcripts. Researchers ran a first-round RT-PCR on the TCR CDR3 using the HTBI primer set. In TCRdb, the multiplex PCR reads were re-called with MiXCR into one record per CDR3 protein. Seen here are fewer than 550,000 distinct CDR3 sequences, more than 15% observed once, and the top ten hold less than 15%. Sample: blood. These receptors came from a woman aged 18-29 years with Graves' hyperthyroidism.

This clonotype was counted ten times or more. This chain joins TRBV3-1 and TRBJ2-3; D assignment may be TRBD1 or TRBD2 (5 bases each). Trimming took 0 bases from V and 9 from J, leaving 16 bases between them. This CDR3 has 15 residues. Germline V CDR1 and CDR2: LGHDT, YNNKEL (reference sequence). This CDR3 is CASSQDLGTEKTQYF. CDR3 bases: TGTGCCAGCAGCCAAGATCTTGGGACGGAGAAAACGCAGTATTTT.

This rearrangement joins TRBV5-8 to TRBJ2-4; weak D call: TRBD1 (5 bases). This CDR3 has 13 amino acids. CDR1 is SGHTS and CDR2 is YDEGEE in the germline V gene. The V end lost 5 bases, the J end lost 8 bases, and 14 bases lay between the germline ends. For the CDR3, the DNA is TGTGCCAGCAGTCTGGGGCCCCAGGACATTCAGTACTTC. Translation gives CASSLGPQDIQYF.

This clonotype occurred many times. V gene TRBV24-1 combines with J gene TRBJ1-5; D ambiguous. The V end lost 4 bases, the J end lost 1 base, and 7 bases lay between the germline ends. The length of the CDR3 is 14 residues. Germline V gene lookup returns CDR1 KGHDR and CDR2 SFDVKD. The CDR3 loop reads CATSEFLSNQPQHF. As DNA, the CDR3 is TGTGCCACCAGTGAGTTCTTGAGCAATCAGCCCCAGCATTTT.

This clonotype was picked up many times. This chain links TRBV6-2 or TRBV6-3 with TRBJ2-3; D call uncertain. Germline lookup yields CDR1 MNHEY and CDR2 SVGEGT. This CDR3 has 14 amino acids. V gave up 4 bases and J gave up 4 bases, with 12 bases separating them. The DNA of the CDR3 is TGTGCCAGCAGTTGGGATACGGAAGCAGATACGCAGTATTTT. Protein product: CASSWDTEADTQYF.

This clonotype was detected only a few times. The rearrangement uses TRBV10-3 and TRBJ2-3; D might be TRBD1 or TRBD2, each matching 5 bases. The CDR3 consists of 16 residues. Germline CDR1 ENHRY, CDR2 SYGVKD. Trimming removed 4 bases at V and 3 bases at J, with 17 bases between. CDR3 nucleotides: TGTGCCATCAGTGCCCCGGGACCGTTGGGGACAGATACGCAGTATTTT. Protein product: CAISAPGPLGTDTQYF.

This clonotype was found a few times. This chain joins TRBV5-8 and TRBJ1-4; a weak D match, TRBD1 (5 bases). Germline assignment: CDR1 SGHTS and CDR2 YDEGEE. V lost 4 bases and J 0 bases, leaving 22 bases between the germline ends. The CDR3 spans 19 residues. CDR3 protein: CASSLGGIQKGSTNEKLFF. The DNA for the CDR3 is TGTGCCAGCAGCCTCGGGGGGATCCAGAAGGGATCAACTAATGAAAAACTGTTTTTT.

The sample holds many counts of this clonotype. The chain carries TRBV20-1 and TRBJ2-7; weak D call: TRBD2 (5 bases). The CDR3 sequence is 14 residues long. The V end lost 4 bases, the J end lost 3 bases, and 16 bases lay between the germline ends. Germline V lookup: CDR1 DFQATT, CDR2 SNEGSKA (reference sequence). The CDR3 coding sequence is TGCAGTGCTAAGGGAGAACAGTCAGACTACGAGCAGTACTTC. Amino acids: CSAKGEQSDYEQYF.

The chain carries TRBV20-1 and TRBJ2-1, with D unresolved. This CDR3 has 13 amino acids. V shed 1 base and J shed 7 bases, with 11 bases lying between them. CDR1 is DFQATT, CDR2 SNEGSKA, per germline (reference sequence). This CDR3 is CSARADVGNEQFF. The CDR3 DNA follows: TGCAGTGCTAGAGCTGACGTCGGGAATGAGCAGTTCTTC.

The J gene is TRBJ2-1, the V gene TRBV14, with TRBD1 matching over 9 bases. The CDR3 loop spans 17 amino acids. CDR1 and CDR2 (germline): SGHDN, FVKESK. V trimming: 2 bases; J trimming: 1 base; junction bases outside the gene matches: 6. CDR3 sequence reads: CASSQPGTGLSYNEQFF. As DNA, the CDR3 is TGTGCCAGCAGCCAACCCGGGACAGGGCTATCCTACAATGAGCAGTTCTTC.

This clonotype was counted ten times or more. The V gene is TRBV7-9, the J gene TRBJ2-1; D is undetermined. V shed 5 bases and J shed 8 bases, with 13 bases lying between them. This CDR3 region has 13 residues. Germline V gene lookup returns CDR1 SEHNR and CDR2 FQNEAQ (reference sequence). CDR3 amino acids: CASSLVLGDEQFF. As DNA, the CDR3 is TGTGCCAGCAGCCTGGTTCTGGGCGATGAGCAGTTCTTC.

As regards this clonotype: An end of the junction differs from the germline gene, which may be a read error. The chain is built from TRBV6-5 and TRBJ2-2, with 10 bases identical to TRBD2. Germline V gene sequence: CDR1 MNHEY, CDR2 SVGAGI. This CDR3 is 16 amino acids long. In nucleotides, the CDR3 is TGTGCCGGCAGTTTCAGACTAGCGGGCAACACCGGGGAGCTGTTTTTT. Protein product: CAGSFRLAGNTGELFF.

This clonotype occurred a few times. The conserved phenylalanine or tryptophan normally closing the CDR3 is absent here, so this likely arose from a read error. This chain uses TRBV7-2 with TRBJ2-5; 7 bases line up with TRBD1. The CDR3 is made up of 17 amino acids. Looked up from germline, CDR1 is SGHTA and CDR2 is FQGNSA. V lost 4 bases, J lost 0 bases, and 11 bases stayed unmatched. The CDR3 sequence is CASSSYDRGLYQETQYL. Here the CDR3 DNA reads TGTGCCAGCAGCTCCTACGATAGGGGGCTGTACCAAGAGACCCAGTACCTC.

The rearrangement links TRBV19 to TRBJ2-7, with D possibly TRBD1 on 5 matching bases. The CDR3 runs 14 residues. V was clipped by 2 bases and J by 4 bases, with 12 bases between them. In germline, CDR1 is LNHDA, CDR2 SQIVND (reference sequence). CDR3 sequence reads: CASSIQGFNYEQYF. The CDR3 DNA is TGTGCCAGTAGTATACAGGGTTTTAATTACGAGCAGTACTTC.

This clonotype was counted many times. The chain couples TRBV5-1 to TRBJ1-2; 7 nucleotides match TRBD1. Germline-derived CDR1 and CDR2 are SGHRS and YFSETQ. This CDR3 region has 14 residues. The trim removed 4 bases at V and 4 bases at J, leaving 7 bases unmatched. The CDR3: CASSTEDRPYGYTF. CDR3 coding DNA: TGCGCCAGCAGCACCGAGGACAGGCCCTATGGCTACACCTTC.

CDR3 nucleotide sequence: TGCGCCAGCAGCTTGGTTGGGGGTCCCCTCTCAGGCGAGCAGTACTTC. It encodes CASSLVGGPLSGEQYF. The chain recombines TRBV5-1 with TRBJ2-7, with D possibly called TRBD1 or TRBD2 (5 bases each). The CDR3 covers 16 residues. The germline V and J ends were trimmed by 0 bases and 6 bases, with 19 bases remaining between them. The V gene's germline CDR1 is SGHRS and CDR2 YFSETQ.

This clonotype was picked up one time. A much larger clonotype is one base distant, so this may be a read error. The chain carries TRBV2 and TRBJ2-2; the D gene could be TRBD1 or TRBD2 (5 bases each). CDR1 is SNHLY, CDR2 FYNNEI, per germline. This CDR3 contains 15 residues. In DNA, the CDR3 is TGTGCCAGCAGTGTGGCTGGTGGGGGAACCGGGGAGCTGCTTTTT. Translating gives CASSVAGGGTGELLF.

This clonotype was seen a few times. This chain links TRBV4-2 with TRBJ2-3, with unresolved D. The V gene lost 4 bases and the J gene lost 4 bases, with 12 bases spanning the gap. The V gene's germline CDR1 is LGHNA and CDR2 YNFKEQ. The CDR3 has 14 residues. Here the CDR3 reads CASSPSLGPDTQYF. In DNA, the CDR3 is TGTGCCAGCAGCCCCAGTCTAGGGCCAGATACGCAGTATTTT.

This clonotype was detected ten times or more. The gene calls are TRBV20-1 and TRBJ2-3; the match to TRBD2 covers 7 bases. The trim removed 7 bases at V and 4 bases at J, leaving 17 bases unmatched. CDR3 length: 16 residues. Germline lookup yields CDR1 DFQATT and CDR2 SNEGSKA (reference sequence). CDR3 residues: CSVSMGLPSGADTQYF. The CDR3 DNA follows: TGCAGTGTATCCATGGGACTACCTTCAGGCGCAGATACGCAGTATTTT.

The V call is TRBV6-6, the J call TRBJ2-3; no firm D call. The CDR3 spans 16 residues. Trimming stripped 2 bases from V and 1 base from J, with 13 bases between. CDR1 and CDR2 (germline): MNHNY, SVGAGI (reference sequence). The CDR3 protein is CASSYGRLYGTDTQYF. In DNA form, the CDR3 reads TGTGCCAGCAGTTACGGCAGGCTGTACGGCACAGATACGCAGTATTTT.

This clonotype occurred many times. CDR3 coding DNA: TGTGCCAGCAGATGGCAGGGAGGGCTGGATACGCAGTATTTT. Residues: CASRWQGGLDTQYF. This chain connects TRBV28 to TRBJ2-3, with 7 bases that match TRBD2. The CDR3 is 14 amino acids. The germline V gene has CDR1 MDHEN and CDR2 SYDVKM. V was clipped by 6 bases and J by 6 bases; unmatched bases: 9. Full variable domain (missing parts from reference TRBV28 and TRBJ2-3): DVKVTQSSRYLVKRTGEKVFLECVQDMDHENMFWYRQDPGLGLRLIYFSYDVKMKEKGDIPEGYSVSREKKERFSLILESASTNQTSMYLCASRWQGGLDTQYFGPGTRLTVL.

The chain recombines TRBV9 with TRBJ1-2, with 8 bases lining up with TRBD1. Trimming took 3 bases from V and 4 from J; bases not matched to a gene: 2. CDR3 length: 13 amino acids. Germline V gene sequence: CDR1 SGDLS, CDR2 YYNGEE. The CDR3 loop reads CASSGGTGYGYTF. The CDR3 DNA follows: TGTGCCAGCAGCGGAGGGACAGGCTATGGCTACACCTTC.

The V gene is TRBV4-2, the J gene TRBJ2-1; TRBD2 matches 11 bases. This CDR3 region has 17 residues. The V gene end was trimmed by 1 base and the J gene end by 7 bases; junction bases not matched to a gene: 9. Germline assignment: CDR1 LGHNA and CDR2 YNFKEQ. The CDR3 DNA is TGTGCCAGCAGCCAAGTAGGTTTAGCGGGGGGGTCGAATGAGCAGTTCTTC. This codes for CASSQVGLAGGSNEQFF.

This clonotype occurred many times. V usage is TRBV19 and J usage is TRBJ1-5; tentatively, D is TRBD1 (6 bases). The germline V gene has CDR1 LNHDA and CDR2 SQIVND (reference sequence). Trimming took 4 bases from V and 2 from J, leaving 12 bases between them. The CDR3 is 15 residues long. The CDR3 region is CASSTGVLGNQPQHF. In DNA form, the CDR3 reads TGTGCCAGTAGTACAGGGGTCCTAGGCAATCAGCCCCAGCATTTT.

This clonotype was seen more than once but under ten times. The chain uses TRBV29-1 and TRBJ1-3; no definite D call. The V and J ends lost 2 bases and 2 bases respectively, with 7 bases between them. The germline gives CDR1 SQVTM, CDR2 ANQGSEA. The CDR3 runs to 13 residues. The CDR3 DNA reads as TGCAGCGTTGAATATCGAGCTGGAAACACCATATATTTT. Protein product: CSVEYRAGNTIYF. Variable domain in full (rest from reference TRBV29-1 and TRBJ1-3): SAVISQKPSRDICQRGTSLTIQCQVDSQVTMMFWYRQQPGQSLTLIATANQGSEATYESGFVIDKFPISRPNLTFSTLTVSNMSPEDSSIYLCSVEYRAGNTIYFGEGSWLTVV.